The T cell receptor beta chain under discussion was sequenced for a study of low-dose radiotherapy and immunotherapy resistance in tumors. The overall study: Cohort 1 got 0.5 Gy per fraction every 2 weeks, 6.5 Gy in total. While receiving nivolumab 240 mg every two weeks, patients also received ipilimumab 1 mg/kg every six weeks, both intravenously. At a dose of 200 mg/m2, intravenous cyclophosphamide was given every two weeks, one day before radiation and immunotherapy. A dose of 300 mg of oral aspirin was taken by patients daily for four cycles from cycle 1 day 1.

The germline V gene encodes CDR1 SNHLY and CDR2 FYNNEI. With 4 bases removed from V and 0 bases from J, the gap between germline ends came to 9 bases. The length of the CDR3 is 15 residues. First-strand cDNA relied on TRAV- and TRBV-specific primers spanning alpha and beta chains. Amplification of TCRs used a constant-region primer and V-primer adapter for approximately 18 PCR cycles. TCRdb analysed the reads with MiXCR anew, one entry per CDR3 protein. The sample lists around 15,000 distinct CDR3 sequences; about 71% were seen once. This clonotype was detected only a few times. The chain is built from TRBV2 and TRBJ2-2; no clear D. This TCR derives from a human donor with advanced metastatic prostate, ovarian, gallbladder or colorectal cancer (not recorded which). This table probably holds off-target reads from a library built for another chain. CDR3 DNA: TGTGCCAGCAGTGTCGTACGGCCGAACACCGGGGAGCTGTTTTTT. It encodes CASSVVRPNTGELFF.